This T cell receptor beta chain was found in a study of blood T cells in healthy people across ages. PCR was performed a second time for roughly 7 to 12 cycles using a sample-barcoded 5' primer and a J-beta primer mix. TCRdb itself ran the 5' RACE reads through MiXCR, one entry per CDR3 protein. In the table there are some 1.6 million distinct CDR3 sequences, 30% to 40% of which are singletons. Per germline, CDR1 SQVTM and CDR2 ANQGSEA. The CDR3 runs to 12 residues. V was trimmed by 5 bases and J by 6 bases, leaving 13 bases between them. A remark on this clonotype: Its specificity is not known. The final CDR3 position lacks the conserved phenylalanine or tryptophan, pointing to a likely read error.

Study-wide results and limits: The recorded TCR beta diversity per million T cells decreased in a roughly linear manner with age.

Sequenced input: blood. The TCR was taken from a woman aged 25 to 45 in good health. The gene calls are TRBV29-1 and TRBJ1-2; the D is unclear. The chain's CDR3 is CSVYLGLDGYTC. DNA of the CDR3: TGCAGCGTTTATCTCGGACTAGATGGCTACACCTGC.